This TCR beta chain was recorded in a study of beta chain features in type 1 diabetes. Cells sorted by CD45RO/CCR7/CD25/CD127/CD95/CD27 comprised CD4+ naive, central memory, regulatory and stem cell-like memory cells. General observations from the study: A definitive answer on HLA type influencing TCRB rearrangement was not reached here. Type 1 diabetes patients showed fewer insertions and more deletions at VDJ junctions.

Reverse transcribing all isolated RNA meant expressed TCRB transcripts were sequenced. Assay used: immunoSEQ multiplex PCR; TCRdb lists only in-frame clones, some missing. This table has 500,000 to 700,000 clones, roughly 15% appearing once. A note on this clone: Antigen: not known.

Germline V CDR1 and CDR2: SGDLS, YYNGEE. Trimming removed 3 bases from V and 7 bases from J, with 11 bases in between. The CDR3 consists of 12 residues. The sample was naive CD4+ T cells from blood. This chain joins TRBV9 and TRBJ2-7; D unresolved. This receptor was taken from a man younger than 30 in good health. The CDR3 loop is CASSARSAEQYF. The CDR3 DNA sequence: TGTGCCAGCAGCGCCCGATCAGCTGAGCAGTACTTC.